Below, one T cell receptor (beta chain) is given with its context. Its antigen is as yet unknown. The PCR contained 60 Vbeta and 13 Jbeta primers. Generated by immunoSEQ multiplex PCR, the TCRdb table keeps only in-frame clones and is missing some. The table has about 110,000 clones, 80% seen once. The data were obtained in a study of cytomegalovirus exposure and HLA in healthy donors. About the research overall: Of all 400 or so donors who were genotyped, under 90% belonged to the Caucasian-associated ancestry cluster.

CDR3 length: 18 residues. Trimming removed 4 bases from V and 2 bases from J; junction bases left unmatched: 11. CDR1 is KGHSH, CDR2 LQKENI, per germline. Whole-study findings and limits: The only immune exposure information that was available was CMV serostatus. Cytomegalovirus association was listed for under 200 TCR beta chains.

Sequencing was done on a sample of PBMCs. The sequence came from a man aged 30 to 39 in good health and CMV-seropositive. The rearrangement joins TRBV18 to TRBJ1-4, with 9 positions matching TRBD1. CDR3 nucleotides: TGTGCCAGCTCACTCTCCGGGACAGGGAGGTCGACTAATGAAAAACTGTTTTTT. It specifies CASSLSGTGRSTNEKLFF.